The 25 T cell receptor beta chains reported below all come from one sample, sequenced in a study of blood T cells in healthy people across ages. Alongside a J-beta primer mix, a sample-barcoded 5' primer served in a second PCR lasting 7 to 11 cycles. From the 5' RACE reads, TCRdb called clonotypes with MiXCR, one entry per CDR3 protein. Here the sample spans some 1,000,000 distinct CDR3 sequences, approximately 26% being singletons. The sample also formed part of further work on T cells of mothers and their children.

Input material: blood. All receptors derive from a girl aged 2-10 years in good health.

The chain recombines TRBV20-1 with TRBJ2-1, with D possibly being TRBD2 (5 bases). Trimming removed 4 bases at V and 5 bases at J, with 9 bases between. Germline CDR1 reads DFQATT; CDR2 reads SNEGSKA (reference sequence). This CDR3 has 12 amino acids. The CDR3 sequence is CSATSEDNEQFF. The CDR3 DNA reads TGCAGTGCTACATCGGAGGACAATGAGCAGTTCTTC.

J is TRBJ2-1 and V is TRBV6-1, with TRBD2 matching over 12 bases. CDR3 length: 18 amino acids. V shed 7 bases and J 0 bases; nucleotides not matched to a gene: 10. The V gene's germline CDR1 is MNHNS and CDR2 SASEGT. This chain's CDR3 is CASTGLAGHSSSYNEQFF. The CDR3, as DNA: TGTGCCAGCACGGGACTAGCGGGTCACTCCAGCTCCTACAATGAGCAGTTCTTC.

This clonotype has at least ten counts. The chain employs TRBV7-9 and TRBJ2-5; TRBD2 aligns across 8 bases. Germline V gene lookup returns CDR1 SEHNR and CDR2 FQNEAQ (reference sequence). V shed 2 bases, J shed 2 bases, and the junction held 4 bases outside the gene matches. The CDR3 extends over 15 amino acids. CDR3 coding DNA: TGTGCCAGCAGCTTAAGCGGGGGAACGCAAGAGACCCAGTACTTC. This sequence encodes CASSLSGGTQETQYF.

The chain couples TRBV5-5 to TRBJ2-5; 7 nucleotides agree with TRBD2. The J call may be wrong; the DNA end is better matched by TRBJ2-1. The CDR3 consists of 15 residues. CDR1 SGHKS and CDR2 YYEKEE come from the germline V gene (reference sequence). DNA for the CDR3: TGTGCCAGCAGTATACTGGGGGGGACCTACAATGAGCAGTTCTTC. It translates to CASSILGGTYNEQFF.

This chain links TRBV7-2 with TRBJ2-5; D is ambiguous. The germline CDR1 and CDR2 sequences are SGHTA and FQGNSA. V was shortened by 2 bases and J by 7 bases, with 11 bases between the two germline ends. The CDR3 is 13 amino acids. DNA for the CDR3: TGTGCCAGCAGCTTACGTATGTCCGGGACCCAGTACTTC. Translating gives CASSLRMSGTQYF.

The chain recombines TRBV14 with TRBJ1-1; D not certain. The CDR3 length is 13 residues. Germline-derived CDR1 and CDR2 are SGHDN and FVKESK. With 0 bases removed from V and 8 bases from J, the gap between germline ends came to 10 bases. The CDR3 DNA reads as TGTGCCAGCAGCCAAGAGACCGGGTCGGAAGCTTTCTTT. Its translation: CASSQETGSEAFF.

As concerns this clonotype: Since a much larger clone is just one base distant, this may be a read error. The chain combines TRBV29-1 with TRBJ1-2; D may be TRBD1 (5 bases). Germline CDR1 reads SQVTM; CDR2 reads ANQGSEA. CDR3 length: 11 residues. Trimming cost V 4 bases and J 5 bases, with 8 bases left between them. The CDR3 region has the DNA TGCAGCGTTGGGGCAGGGTATGGCTACACCTTC. Encoded protein: CSVGAGYGYTF.

Only one count was recorded for this clonotype. The chain employs TRBV28 and TRBJ2-1; D may match TRBD1 or TRBD2 (5 bases each). The J call is doubtful: the DNA matches TRBJ2-7 better. This CDR3 has 14 amino acids. CDR1 MDHEN and CDR2 SYDVKM come from the germline V gene. The CDR3 nucleotides read TGTGCCAGCAGTCCAGGGACCGATTACTACGAGCAGTACTTC. This encodes CASSPGTDYYEQYF.

The chain carries TRBV6-2 or TRBV6-3 and TRBJ2-5; D unresolved. V lost 4 bases and J 5 bases, leaving 8 bases between the germline ends. This CDR3 comprises 12 residues. Germline V gene sequence: CDR1 MNHEY, CDR2 SVGEGT. CDR3 sequence (DNA): TGTGCCAGCAGTTGGGGTCCGGAGACCCAGTACTTC. Protein sequence: CASSWGPETQYF.

This clonotype was found a few times. J is TRBJ1-5 and V is TRBV18, with 8 bases aligning to TRBD1. Germline lookup yields CDR1 KGHSH and CDR2 LQKENI. J lost 3 bases, V lost 6 bases, and 4 bases had no gene match. The CDR3 has 14 amino acids. DNA of the CDR3: TGTGCCAGCTCCCTGGGACAGGCCAATCAGCCCCAGCATTTT. This translates into CASSLGQANQPQHF.

The rearrangement joins TRBV6-5 to TRBJ2-3; 9 bases are shared with TRBD2. The CDR3 extends over 15 amino acids. The V segment lost 6 bases and the J segment 4 bases; nucleotides outside the gene matches: 8. CDR1 is MNHEY and CDR2 is SVGAGI in the germline V gene. CDR3 bases: TGTGCCAGCAGCCGGTGGACTAGCGAGGCAGATACGCAGTATTTT. Residues: CASSRWTSEADTQYF.

This chain links TRBV2 with TRBJ2-2; D is uncertain. Trimming removed 0 bases at V and 7 bases at J, with 15 bases between. This CDR3 is 16 amino acids long. Germline values: CDR1 SNHLY, CDR2 FYNNEI. The CDR3 DNA reads as TGTGCCAGCAGTGAAGCCTCTTCGCGGTCCGTCGGGGAGCTGTTTTTT. Protein: CASSEASSRSVGELFF.

V and J are TRBV24-1 and TRBJ2-5; D could derive from TRBD1 or TRBD2 (5 bases each). The tail of the sequence fits TRBJ2-1 better, so the J call may be wrong. CDR3 length: 13 amino acids. Germline-derived CDR1 and CDR2 are KGHDR and SFDVKD. The CDR3 sequence is CATSDPGRPEQFF. The DNA of the CDR3 is TGTGCCACCAGTGATCCGGGACGCCCCGAGCAGTTCTTC.

The genes are TRBV20-1 and TRBJ2-7; 8 nucleotides agree with TRBD2. Unmatched junction bases numbered 14, after V lost 6 bases and J lost 1 base. CDR1 is DFQATT, CDR2 SNEGSKA, per germline (reference sequence). The CDR3 covers 16 residues. The CDR3 reads CSATSPGGEGSYEQYF. As DNA, the CDR3 is TGCAGTGCCACCTCCCCGGGAGGGGAGGGATCCTACGAGCAGTACTTC.

This clonotype was observed a handful of times. This chain links TRBV6-6 with TRBJ2-2, with 8 bases aligning to TRBD1. Germline-derived CDR1 and CDR2 are MNHNY and SVGAGI (reference sequence). Trimming at V came to 2 bases and at J to 5 bases, leaving 4 bases not matched to a gene. The CDR3 contains 15 residues. DNA of the CDR3: TGTGCCAGCAGTTACGACAGGGGTCCTACCGGGGAGCTGTTTTTT. Translated, it gives CASSYDRGPTGELFF.

Details on this clonotype: This CDR3 is missing its conserved last phenylalanine or tryptophan, likely due to a read error. The rearrangement joins TRBV12-3 or TRBV12-4 to TRBJ2-7, with D tentatively TRBD1 or TRBD2 (5 bases each). The CDR3 spans 14 residues. Between the trimmed V and J ends, which lost 6 bases and 2 bases, there was a span of 14 bases. The CDR3 DNA is TGTGCCAGCAGCCCCGGGACGAACACCTACGAGCAGTACCTC. Protein product: CASSPGTNTYEQYL.

The J gene is TRBJ1-4, the V gene TRBV2; the D is unclear. CDR3 size: 13 residues. The V end lost 4 bases, the J end lost 6 bases, and 9 bases lay between the germline ends. Germline CDR1 SNHLY, CDR2 FYNNEI. The CDR3 bases are TGTGCCAGCAGTGGGGAAGAGGATGAAAAACTGTTTTTT. It translates to CASSGEEDEKLFF.

The chain recombines TRBV18 with TRBJ2-2; 10 positions agree with TRBD2. The germline V gene has CDR1 KGHSH and CDR2 LQKENI. The trim removed 3 bases at V and 6 bases at J, leaving 13 bases unmatched. The CDR3 totals 18 residues. Here the CDR3 DNA reads TGTGCCAGCTCACCGGGTGTAGCGGGAGGAGGCTTCGCCGGGGAGCTGTTTTTT. It codes for CASSPGVAGGGFAGELFF.

This clonotype was recorded a few times. The chain joins TRBV20-1 to TRBJ2-5; 10 bases are shared with TRBD2. This CDR3 is 13 amino acids long. In germline, CDR1 is DFQATT, CDR2 SNEGSKA (reference sequence). The V segment lost 3 bases and the J segment 4 bases; nucleotides outside the gene matches: 2. The CDR3 DNA reads TGCAGTGCTAGGCTAGCGGGAGTAGAGACCCAGTACTTC. Translation: CSARLAGVETQYF.

This clonotype appeared a few times. The chain recombines TRBV20-1 with TRBJ2-7; 8 positions agree with TRBD2. Trimming removed 5 bases from V and 1 base from J; junction bases left unmatched: 10. This CDR3 region has 15 residues. Germline-derived CDR1 and CDR2 are DFQATT and SNEGSKA (reference sequence). CDR3 sequence: CSAGPPGRGSYEQYF. CDR3 DNA sequence: TGCAGTGCTGGGCCCCCCGGGAGGGGGTCCTACGAGCAGTACTTC.

This chain uses TRBV25-1 with TRBJ2-5, with 7 positions matching TRBD2. The CDR3 length is 14 residues. Germline V lookup: CDR1 MGHDK, CDR2 SYGVNS. J lost 4 bases, V lost 6 bases, and 8 bases had no gene match. The DNA for the CDR3 is TGTGCCAGCAGGAGCGGGGACTTGGGAGAGACCCAGTACTTC. Translation gives CASRSGDLGETQYF.

This clonotype was seen a handful of times. The J gene is TRBJ2-5, the V gene TRBV5-1; 14 nucleotides agree with TRBD2. Gene TRBJ2-1 matches the end of the DNA better, so the J call may be wrong. The germline CDR1 and CDR2 sequences are SGHRS and YFSETQ. The CDR3 extends over 14 amino acids. The CDR3 here is CASGGLAGEAEQFF. DNA for the CDR3: TGCGCCAGCGGGGGACTAGCGGGAGAGGCTGAGCAGTTCTTC.

This clonotype turned up a few times. The rearrangement joins TRBV20-1 to TRBJ1-1; tentative D call: TRBD1 (5 bases). CDR1 DFQATT and CDR2 SNEGSKA come from the germline V gene (reference sequence). The CDR3 is 15 amino acids. With 3 bases removed from V and 3 bases from J, the gap between germline ends came to 17 bases. CDR3 sequence: CSASPPRGKDTEAFF. The CDR3 DNA sequence: TGCAGTGCTAGCCCCCCCCGGGGGAAGGACACTGAAGCTTTCTTT.

This sequence joins TRBV5-1 and TRBJ2-5, with TRBD1 matching over 9 bases. The V segment lost 4 bases and the J segment 4 bases; nucleotides outside the gene matches: 5. The CDR3 spans 14 residues. Germline lookup yields CDR1 SGHRS and CDR2 YFSETQ. In nucleotides, the CDR3 is TGCGCCAGCAGCGAGGGACAGGGCGGAGAGACCCAGTACTTC. Residues: CASSEGQGGETQYF.

The chain links TRBV7-9 to TRBJ1-2, with TRBD1 identical over 8 bases. Germline lookup yields CDR1 SEHNR and CDR2 FQNEAQ (reference sequence). The CDR3 is 14 residues long. J gave up 2 bases and V 11 bases, and 10 bases lay outside the gene matches. The CDR3 protein is CAGDYRDRNYGYTF. The DNA of the CDR3 is TGTGCCGGAGACTACCGGGACAGGAACTATGGCTACACCTTC.